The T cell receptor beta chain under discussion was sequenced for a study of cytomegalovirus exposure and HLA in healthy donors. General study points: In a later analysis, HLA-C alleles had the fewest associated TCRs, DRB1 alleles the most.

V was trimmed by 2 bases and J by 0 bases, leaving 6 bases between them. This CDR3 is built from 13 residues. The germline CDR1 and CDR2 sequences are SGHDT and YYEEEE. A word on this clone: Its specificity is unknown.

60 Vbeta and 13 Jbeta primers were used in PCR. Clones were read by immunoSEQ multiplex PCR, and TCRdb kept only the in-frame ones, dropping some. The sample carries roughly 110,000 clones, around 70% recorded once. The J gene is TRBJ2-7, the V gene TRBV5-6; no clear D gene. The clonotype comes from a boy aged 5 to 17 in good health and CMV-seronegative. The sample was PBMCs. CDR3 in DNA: TGTGCCAGCAGCTTTTTCAACTCCTACGAGCAGTACTTC. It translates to CASSFFNSYEQYF.